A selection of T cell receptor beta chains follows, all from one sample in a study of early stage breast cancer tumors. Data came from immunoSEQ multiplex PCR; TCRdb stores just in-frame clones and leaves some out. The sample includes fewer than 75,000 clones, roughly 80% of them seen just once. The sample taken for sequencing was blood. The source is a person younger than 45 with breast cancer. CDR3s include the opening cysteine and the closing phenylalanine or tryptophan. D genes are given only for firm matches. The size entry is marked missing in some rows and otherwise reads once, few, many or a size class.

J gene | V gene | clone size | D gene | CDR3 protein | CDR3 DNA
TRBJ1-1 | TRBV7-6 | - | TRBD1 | CASSLNRGRMNTEAFF | TGTGCCAGCAGCTTAAACAGGGGGCGGATGAACACTGAAGCTTTCTTT
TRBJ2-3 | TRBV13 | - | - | CASSYRVITDTQYF | TGTGCCAGCAGCTACAGGGTTATCACAGATACGCAGTATTTT
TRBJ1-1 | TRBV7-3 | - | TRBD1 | CASSAYPGQGVTTEAFF | TGTGCCAGCAGCGCCTATCCCGGACAGGGAGTTACCACTGAAGCTTTCTTT
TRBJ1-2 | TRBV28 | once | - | CASSLKQGLVGYGYTF | TGTGCCAGCAGTTTGAAACAGGGCCTTGTCGGCTATGGCTACACCTTC
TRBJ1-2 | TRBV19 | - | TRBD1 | CASNVDRGFVHHGYTF | TGTGCCAGTAATGTGGACAGGGGATTTGTCCATCATGGCTACACCTTC
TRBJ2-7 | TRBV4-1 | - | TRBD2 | CASSRGVGTSVEQYF | TGCGCCAGCAGCCGGGGCGTGGGGACTAGCGTCGAGCAGTACTTC
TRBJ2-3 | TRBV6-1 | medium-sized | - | CASSLTTSPTDTQYF | TGTGCCAGCAGTCTGACGACTTCCCCCACAGATACGCAGTATTTT
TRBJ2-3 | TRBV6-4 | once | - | CASSDFPGPTDTQYF | TGTGCCAGCAGTGACTTCCCCGGCCCCACAGATACGCAGTATTTT
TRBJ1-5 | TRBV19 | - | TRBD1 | CASSPTGGSNQPQHF | TGTGCCAGTAGTCCGACAGGGGGGTCCAATCAGCCCCAGCATTTT
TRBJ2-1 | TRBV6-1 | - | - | CASSSRLWQFF | TGTGCCAGCAGTTCCCGGCTATGGCAGTTCTTC
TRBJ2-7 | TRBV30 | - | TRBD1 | CAWNRGREGEQYF | TGTGCCTGGAACAGGGGGCGCGAAGGCGAGCAGTACTTC
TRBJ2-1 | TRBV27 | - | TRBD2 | CASSPGLAYNEQFF | TGTGCCAGCAGTCCGGGACTAGCTTACAATGAGCAGTTCTTC
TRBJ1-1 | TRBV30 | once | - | CAWSAGWFGRPNTEAFF | TGTGCCTGGAGTGCTGGGTGGTTCGGCAGACCGAACACTGAAGCTTTCTTT
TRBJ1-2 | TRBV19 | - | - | CASSNSGKGSDTF | TGTGCCAGTAGTAACTCCGGTAAGGGGTCGGACACCTTC
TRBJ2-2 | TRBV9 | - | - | CASSRNTGELFF | TGTGCCAGCAGCCGAAACACCGGGGAGCTGTTTTTT
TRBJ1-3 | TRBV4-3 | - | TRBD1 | CASSQWTGPSSGNTIYF | TGCGCCAGCAGCCAATGGACAGGACCTTCCTCTGGAAACACCATATATTTT
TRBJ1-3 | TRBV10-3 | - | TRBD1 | CASRAGGDSGNTIYF | TGTGCCTCCCGGGCAGGGGGCGACTCTGGAAACACCATATATTTT
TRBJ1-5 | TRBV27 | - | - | CASSFGAQSQPQHF | TGTGCCAGCAGTTTTGGGGCCCAGAGTCAGCCCCAGCATTTT
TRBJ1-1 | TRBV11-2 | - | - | CASSKPRRFPEAFF | TGTGCCAGCAGCAAGCCCCGCAGGTTCCCCGAAGCTTTCTTT
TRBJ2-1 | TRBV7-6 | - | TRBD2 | CASSRTSGRVNDEQFF | TGTGCCAGCAGCCGAACTAGCGGGAGGGTTAATGATGAGCAGTTCTTC
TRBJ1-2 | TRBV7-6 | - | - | CASSLGANNYGYTF | TGTGCCAGCAGCTTAGGTGCCAATAACTATGGCTACACCTTC
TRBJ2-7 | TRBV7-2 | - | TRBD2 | CASRDRVGGLAGEQYF | TGTGCCAGCAGAGACAGGGTTGGGGGACTAGCCGGCGAGCAGTACTTC
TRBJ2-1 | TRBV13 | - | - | CASGRTATEQFF | TGTGCCAGCGGAAGAACTGCCACAGAGCAGTTCTTC
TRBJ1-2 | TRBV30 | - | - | CAWSVGNEYGYTF | TGTGCCTGGAGTGTCGGTAATGAATATGGCTACACCTTC
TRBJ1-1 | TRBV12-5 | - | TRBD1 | CASGPGTGGGYTEAFF | TGTGCTAGTGGTCCCGGGACAGGGGGTGGGTACACTGAAGCTTTCTTT
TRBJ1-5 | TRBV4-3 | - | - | CASSQAHSNQPQHF | TGCGCCAGCAGCCAAGCACATAGCAATCAGCCCCAGCATTTT
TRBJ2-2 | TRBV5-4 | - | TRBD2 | CASSLNPSGRGYTGELFF | TGTGCCAGCAGCTTGAATCCCAGCGGGAGAGGGTACACCGGGGAGCTGTTTTTT
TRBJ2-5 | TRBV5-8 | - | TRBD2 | CASSLGLAGAGVETQYF | TGTGCCAGCAGCTTGGGGCTAGCGGGTGCCGGGGTGGAGACCCAGTACTTC
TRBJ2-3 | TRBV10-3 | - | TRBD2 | CAISGTGGPTDTQYF | TGTGCCATCAGTGGAACGGGAGGGCCGACAGATACGCAGTATTTT
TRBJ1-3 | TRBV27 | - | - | CASRPLSRGGNTIYF | TGTGCCAGCAGACCCCTGTCCCGGGGCGGAAACACCATATATTTT
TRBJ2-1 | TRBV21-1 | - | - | CASSKPEGIFNEQFF | TGTGCCAGCAGCAAACCAGAGGGGATCTTCAATGAGCAGTTCTTC
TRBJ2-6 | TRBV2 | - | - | CASSDRWAGRSGANVLTF | TGTGCCAGCAGTGATAGGTGGGCAGGACGCTCTGGGGCCAACGTCCTGACTTTC
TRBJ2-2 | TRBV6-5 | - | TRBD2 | CASSYSTSGGGELFF | TGTGCCAGCAGTTACTCGACTAGCGGGGGCGGGGAGCTGTTTTTT
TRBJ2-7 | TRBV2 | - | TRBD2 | CASSDITGGIEQYF | TGTGCCAGCAGTGATATAACGGGAGGGATCGAGCAGTACTTC
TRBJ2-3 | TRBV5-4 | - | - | CASSLDLSSTDTQYF | TGTGCCAGCAGCTTGGACCTCTCTAGCACAGATACGCAGTATTTT
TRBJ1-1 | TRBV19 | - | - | CASSMTANTEAFF | TGTGCCAGTAGTATGACTGCGAACACTGAAGCTTTCTTT
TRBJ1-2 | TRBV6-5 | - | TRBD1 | CASSLHSAGQGGGYTF | TGTGCCAGCAGTTTACACTCGGCGGGACAGGGTGGTGGCTACACCTTC
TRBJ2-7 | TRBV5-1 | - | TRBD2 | CASSLVTSGYYEQYF | TGCGCCAGCAGCTTGGTTACTAGCGGGTACTACGAGCAGTACTTC
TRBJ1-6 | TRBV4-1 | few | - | CASSQEGGTLGYNSPLHF | TGCGCCAGCAGCCAAGAGGGGGGGACCCTGGGCTATAATTCACCCCTCCACTTT
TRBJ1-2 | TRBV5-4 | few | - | CASSLGVGPGAGYTF | TGTGCCAGCAGCTTGGGCGTGGGACCGGGGGCTGGCTACACCTTC
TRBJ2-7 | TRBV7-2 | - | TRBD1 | CASSTDGQDEQYF | TGTGCCAGCAGCACCGATGGACAGGACGAGCAGTACTTC
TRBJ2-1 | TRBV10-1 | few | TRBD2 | CASSESSGSNEQFF | TGCGCCAGCAGTGAGTCTAGCGGGAGTAATGAGCAGTTCTTC
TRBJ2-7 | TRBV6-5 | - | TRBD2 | CASSRGTSGSEQYF | TGTGCCAGCAGTCGGGGGACTAGCGGGTCGGAGCAGTACTTC